This record concerns one T cell receptor (beta chain) sequence. Its antigen is currently unknown. This sample stems from a study of a mutant IDH1 vaccine in newly diagnosed glioma. About the study: In some groups vaccination began 4-6 weeks post-radiotherapy; others received it with temozolomide.

The method was immunoSEQ multiplex PCR; TCRdb's version includes in-frame clones alone and lacks a portion of them. Among tens of thousands of clones listed, 74% were seen once. Time point reported: week 35, safety follow-up. Topical imiquimod accompanied each vaccine dose, which consisted of 300 ug of mutant IDH1 20-mer peptide. Germline-derived CDR1 and CDR2 are SGHKS and YYEKEE (reference sequence). The CDR3 is 16 amino acids. The V gene lost 1 base and the J gene lost 4 bases, with 18 bases spanning the gap. V is TRBV5-5 and J is TRBJ2-7, with D unresolved. This specimen consisted of PBMCs, obtained from a glioma patient whose treatment included an IDH1 peptide vaccine. This sequence was found in a man aged 50 to 59 with glioma. CDR3 region: CASSLPYSVAAYEQYF. The CDR3 region has the DNA TGTGCCAGCAGCTTGCCGTATTCCGTGGCGGCGTACGAGCAGTACTTC.